A single sample gave rise to the 2 T cell receptor beta chains below, sequenced in a study of patients and donors after allogeneic stem cell transplantation. MiXCR, run by TCRdb on the RT-PCR reads, gives a single entry per CDR3 protein. The sample lists roughly 960,000 distinct CDR3 sequences; about 20% were seen once. Sequencing input: blood, either unsorted or a sorted T cell fraction (not recorded which). All receptors come from a human donor who was either an allogeneic HSCT recipient or a stem cell or donor lymphocyte infusion donor (not recorded which). It is not recorded whose cells these are; they may come from a transplant donor.

This clonotype was observed a handful of times. This sequence joins TRBV4-3 and TRBJ1-5, with 7 bases matching TRBD1. V was pared by 0 bases and J by 2 bases, with 4 bases of the junction left unmatched. This CDR3 comprises 16 residues. Looked up from germline, CDR1 is LGHNA and CDR2 is YSLEER. The DNA for the CDR3 is TGCGCCAGCAGCCAAGATCACCAGGGGGGCAATCAGCCCCAGCATTTT. This encodes CASSQDHQGGNQPQHF.

The chain couples TRBV12-3 or TRBV12-4 to TRBJ2-2, with 7 positions matching TRBD2. The CDR3 loop spans 16 amino acids. J was trimmed by 4 bases and V by 5 bases; bases with no gene match: 10. The CDR3 spells CASSRDYPLGTGELFF. CDR3 coding DNA: TGTGCCAGCAGTCGGGACTACCCTTTAGGCACCGGGGAGCTGTTTTTT.